This is a list of T cell receptor beta chains from one sample in a study of T cell responses to AZD1222 COVID-19 vaccine. The data were produced by immunoSEQ multiplex PCR, yet TCRdb's version contains in-frame clones alone and is incomplete. The data show some 200,000 clones, around 93% seen once. This sample comprised peripheral blood, obtained on day 0 of MenACWY control vaccination. These TCRs come from an adult in good health. The CDR3 runs from the conserved cysteine through the conserved F or W. Fields, in order: D gene, V gene, clone size, J gene, CDR3 protein, CDR3 DNA. A D gene is named only where the DNA matches it firmly. Clone size appears in some rows only: once, few, many, or a class for an expanded clone.

TRBD1	TRBV11-2	.	TRBJ1-3	CASGTRDRGLVNTIYF	TGTGCCAGCGGGACCCGGGACAGGGGGCTTGTAAACACCATATATTTT
.	TRBV5-1	.	TRBJ1-6	CASSLEGSSYNSPLHF	TGCGCCAGCAGCTTGGAAGGGAGCTCCTATAATTCACCCCTCCACTTT
.	TRBV19	.	TRBJ2-1	CASSYLWARTYNEQFF	TGTGCCAGTAGTTACCTTTGGGCCCGAACCTACAATGAGCAGTTCTTC
.	TRBV14	.	TRBJ2-1	CASSQVRVAGRQFF	TGTGCCAGCAGCCAAGTAAGAGTAGCTGGCAGGCAGTTCTTC
.	TRBV25-1	.	TRBJ1-4	CASGVEEYEKLFF	TGTGCCAGCGGGGTTGAAGAATATGAAAAACTGTTTTTT
TRBD2	TRBV3-1/TRBV3-2	.	TRBJ2-1	CASSQGLAGEQFF	TGTGCCAGCAGCCAAGGACTAGCGGGTGAGCAGTTCTTC
.	TRBV7-2	few	TRBJ1-3	CASSLVQVHSGNTIYF	TGTGCCAGCAGCTTAGTGCAGGTTCACTCTGGAAACACCATATATTTT
.	TRBV11-1	.	TRBJ2-3	CASSSWSGDTQYF	TGTGCCAGCAGCTCCTGGTCTGGCGATACGCAGTATTTT
TRBD1	TRBV6-5	.	TRBJ1-2	CASSTGTAYGYTF	TGTGCCAGCAGTACGGGGACAGCCTATGGCTACACCTTC
TRBD1	TRBV27	.	TRBJ2-2	CASSFEGTGTGELFF	TGTGCCAGCAGTTTCGAAGGGACAGGAACCGGGGAGCTGTTTTTT
.	TRBV2	.	TRBJ1-4	CASSATNEKLFF	TGTGCCAGCAGTGCAACTAATGAAAAACTGTTTTTT
.	TRBV2	.	TRBJ1-2	CAKREGRGYGYTF	TGTGCCAAGCGTGAGGGCCGTGGGTATGGCTACACCTTC
.	TRBV6-5	.	TRBJ1-2	CASSRIGQQVYGYTF	TGTGCCAGCAGTCGCATCGGACAGCAAGTCTATGGCTACACCTTC
.	TRBV12-3/TRBV12-4	.	TRBJ2-1	CASSWDNEQFF	TGTGCCAGCAGTTGGGACAATGAGCAGTTCTTC
TRBD1	TRBV6-5	.	TRBJ1-2	CASSTGQGGKHGYTF	TGTGCCAGCAGTACGGGACAGGGTGGGAAACATGGCTACACCTTC
TRBD1	TRBV15	.	TRBJ1-3	CATDRGTNSGNTIYF	TGTGCCACCGACAGGGGCACTAACTCTGGAAACACCATATATTTT
TRBD2	TRBV5-1	.	TRBJ2-3	CASSLGASGRSDTQYF	TGCGCCAGCAGCTTGGGGGCTAGCGGGAGGTCAGATACGCAGTATTTT
.	TRBV7-2	.	TRBJ1-2	CASSLSGFYGYTF	TGTGCCAGCAGCTTAAGTGGGTTCTATGGCTACACCTTC
.	TRBV27	.	TRBJ2-7	CASSLRTPSSYEQYF	TGTGCCAGCAGTTTACGCACACCGAGCTCCTACGAGCAGTACTTC
.	TRBV4-2	.	TRBJ1-3	CASSQDLPGGGNTIYF	TGTGCCAGCAGCCAAGATCTCCCCGGCGGCGGAAACACCATATATTTT
TRBD1	TRBV3-1/TRBV3-2	.	TRBJ1-1	CASSHLQGATEAFF	TGTGCCAGCAGCCATTTACAGGGGGCCACTGAAGCTTTCTTT
.	TRBV3-1/TRBV3-2	once	TRBJ1-2	CASSDNHSPNYGYTF	TGTGCCAGCAGCGATAACCACAGTCCTAACTATGGCTACACCTTC
.	TRBV11-1	.	TRBJ1-2	CASSLARGRATGYTF	TGTGCCAGCAGCTTAGCGCGGGGAAGGGCTACTGGCTACACCTTC
.	TRBV6-6	.	TRBJ1-1	CASSPGPNGGTEAFF	TGTGCCAGCAGCCCAGGACCCAACGGGGGGACTGAAGCTTTCTTT
.	TRBV3-1/TRBV3-2	few	TRBJ1-3	CASSQPLGSGNTIYF	TGTGCCAGCAGCCAGCCATTGGGTTCTGGAAACACCATATATTTT
.	TRBV6-5	.	TRBJ2-4	CASSLRDEAKNIQYF	TGTGCCAGCAGTTTAAGGGACGAAGCCAAAAACATTCAGTACTTC
TRBD1	TRBV5-6	.	TRBJ1-5	CASSQGQANQPQHF	TGTGCCAGCAGCCAGGGACAGGCTAATCAGCCCCAGCATTTT
.	TRBV7-6	.	TRBJ1-1	CASSLGGVTEAFF	TGTGCCAGCAGCTTAGGCGGGGTCACTGAAGCTTTCTTT
.	TRBV6-5	.	TRBJ2-1	CASSLTRGGEQFF	TGTGCCAGCAGTTTAACGAGAGGGGGTGAGCAGTTCTTC
.	TRBV7-8	.	TRBJ1-1	CASSLLGGSDTEAFF	TGTGCCAGCAGCTTGCTAGGTGGATCCGATACTGAAGCTTTCTTT
.	TRBV6-1	.	TRBJ1-6	CASSEVGTNSPLHF	TGTGCCAGCAGTGAAGTAGGTACGAATTCACCCCTCCACTTT
.	TRBV29-1	few	TRBJ2-5	CSASGSGGRETQYF	TGCAGCGCCAGCGGTTCGGGGGGCAGGGAGACCCAGTACTTC
TRBD2	TRBV5-5	.	TRBJ2-5	CASSSRGDRGRETQYF	TGTGCCAGCAGCTCTCGGGGGGACCGGGGCCGAGAGACCCAGTACTTC
TRBD2	TRBV24-1	.	TRBJ2-5	CATSDPAGVQETQYF	TGTGCCACCAGTGACCCAGCGGGAGTCCAAGAGACCCAGTACTTC
TRBD1	TRBV11-2	.	TRBJ1-1	CASSLQGELEAFF	TGTGCCAGCAGCTTACAGGGGGAACTTGAAGCTTTCTTT
TRBD1	TRBV7-8	.	TRBJ1-1	CASSPFVPGQGKAFF	TGTGCCAGCAGCCCCTTTGTCCCGGGACAGGGGAAGGCTTTCTTT
.	TRBV4-1	.	TRBJ1-1	CASSQDRSTEAFF	TGCGCCAGCAGCCAAGACCGATCGACTGAAGCTTTCTTT
.	TRBV5-4	.	TRBJ1-2	CASSLEEVGGYTF	TGTGCCAGCAGCTTGGAAGAAGTAGGGGGCTACACCTTC
TRBD1	TRBV19	.	TRBJ1-2	CASSSRQGLTGYTF	TGTGCCAGTAGCTCCAGACAGGGTTTGACCGGCTACACCTTC
.	TRBV3-1/TRBV3-2	.	TRBJ2-1	CASSQGAGPSGEQFF	TGTGCCAGCAGCCAAGGGGCGGGACCCTCGGGTGAGCAGTTCTTC
TRBD2	TRBV18	.	TRBJ2-3	CASSPGLAGSSTDTQYF	TGTGCCAGCTCACCTGGACTAGCGGGGTCTAGCACAGATACGCAGTATTTT
.	TRBV13	.	TRBJ1-3	CASSPGGNTIYF	TGTGCCAGCAGCCCAGGGGGAAACACCATATATTTT
.	TRBV30	.	TRBJ1-2	CAWIAGKDTGGYTF	TGTGCCTGGATTGCGGGGAAGGACACTGGTGGCTACACCTTC
.	TRBV2	.	TRBJ2-2	CASTQRDGDNTGELFF	TGTGCCAGCACCCAAAGGGATGGGGACAACACCGGGGAGCTGTTTTTT
TRBD1	TRBV2	.	TRBJ2-7	CASGGQGANEQYF	TGTGCCAGCGGGGGACAGGGGGCGAACGAGCAGTACTTC
TRBD2	TRBV5-1	.	TRBJ2-3	CASSRRTSGGPSTDTQYF	TGCGCCAGCAGTCGACGGACTAGCGGGGGGCCTAGCACAGATACGCAGTATTTT
.	TRBV5-1	.	TRBJ1-1	CASAPGTSGTEAFF	TGCGCCAGCGCCCCCGGGACCTCGGGCACTGAAGCTTTCTTT
.	TRBV7-2	.	TRBJ1-2	CASSSYLLERYGYTF	TGTGCCAGCAGCTCTTACCTCTTGGAGCGTTATGGCTACACCTTC
.	TRBV7-2	.	TRBJ1-2	CASSAGDGILRNGYTF	TGTGCCAGCAGCGCGGGTGACGGGATTCTAAGGAATGGCTACACCTTC
.	TRBV11-2	.	TRBJ1-2	CASSLEAGSLYGYTF	TGTGCCAGCAGCTTAGAGGCAGGTAGTCTCTATGGCTACACCTTC
TRBD1	TRBV5-8	once	TRBJ1-2	CASSLRDRVNYGYTF	TGTGCCAGCAGCTTGAGGGACAGGGTTAACTATGGCTACACCTTC
.	TRBV30	.	TRBJ1-1	CAWSVKPGRRNTEAFF	TGTGCCTGGAGTGTAAAGCCGGGCCGAAGGAACACTGAAGCTTTCTTT
.	TRBV19	.	TRBJ2-7	CASSSPPTYEQYF	TGTGCCAGTAGTTCACCCCCGACCTACGAGCAGTACTTC
TRBD1	TRBV19	.	TRBJ2-2	CASSMGSGTGGELFF	TGTGCCAGTAGTATGGGATCCGGGACAGGGGGCGAGCTGTTTTTT
.	TRBV9	.	TRBJ2-3	CASSVRVEDTQYF	TGTGCCAGCAGCGTCAGAGTAGAAGATACGCAGTATTTT
.	TRBV12-3/TRBV12-4	.	TRBJ1-5	CASSLREDQPQHF	TGTGCCAGCAGTTTACGTGAAGATCAGCCCCAGCATTTT
.	TRBV24-1	.	TRBJ1-4	CATSEYRDSPGKLFF	TGTGCCACCAGTGAGTATAGAGACAGTCCCGGAAAACTGTTTTTT
.	TRBV7-2	.	TRBJ2-3	CASSLHQGGTDTQYF	TGTGCCAGCAGCTTGCACCAGGGTGGAACAGATACGCAGTATTTT